The clone carrying this T cell receptor beta chain was detected ten times or more. Antigen unknown. A single record per CDR3 protein comes from TCRdb applying MiXCR to the reads. The data contain around 320,000 distinct CDR3 sequences, more than 8% of them singletons. The record originates from a study of T cell repertoires in cytomegalovirus infection. Study context: Through public TCR beta signatures, both CMV infection and matching HLA type were indicated. Findings and caveats of the study: Cumulative frequency (of public TCR beta family members) identified carriers of CMV plus the relevant HLA.

The V segment lost 3 bases and the J segment 7 bases; nucleotides outside the gene matches: 10. The CDR3 covers 15 residues. Looked up from germline, CDR1 is SGHAT and CDR2 is FQNNGV. The chain combines TRBV11-2 with TRBJ2-7, with TRBD2 identical over 9 bases. The sample comprised PBMCs. The receptor was isolated from a human donor in good health (CMV status not recorded). Some clones in this sample may be carry-over from other donors' samples. The CDR3: CASSFRREGLGEQYF. In DNA, the CDR3 is TGTGCCAGCAGCTTCAGGCGGGAGGGCCTAGGGGAGCAGTACTTC.